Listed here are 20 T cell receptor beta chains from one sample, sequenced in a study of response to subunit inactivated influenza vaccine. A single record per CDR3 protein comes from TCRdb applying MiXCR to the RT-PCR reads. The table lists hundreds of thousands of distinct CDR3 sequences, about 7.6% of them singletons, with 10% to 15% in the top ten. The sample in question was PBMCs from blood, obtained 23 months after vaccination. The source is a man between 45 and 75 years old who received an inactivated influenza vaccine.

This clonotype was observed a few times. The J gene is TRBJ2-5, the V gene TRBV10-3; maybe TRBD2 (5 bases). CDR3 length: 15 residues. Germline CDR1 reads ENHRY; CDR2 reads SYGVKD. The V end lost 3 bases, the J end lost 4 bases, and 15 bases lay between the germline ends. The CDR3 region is CAISDRGPGGETQYF. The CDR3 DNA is TGTGCCATCAGTGATCGCGGGCCCGGAGGAGAGACCCAGTACTTC.

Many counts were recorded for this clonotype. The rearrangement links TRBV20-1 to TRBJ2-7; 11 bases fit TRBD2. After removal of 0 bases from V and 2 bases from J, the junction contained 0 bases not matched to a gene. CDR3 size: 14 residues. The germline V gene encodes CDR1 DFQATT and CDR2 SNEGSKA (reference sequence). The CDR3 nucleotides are TGCAGTGCTAGAGAACTAGCGGGGGCCTACGAGCAGTACTTC. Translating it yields CSARELAGAYEQYF.

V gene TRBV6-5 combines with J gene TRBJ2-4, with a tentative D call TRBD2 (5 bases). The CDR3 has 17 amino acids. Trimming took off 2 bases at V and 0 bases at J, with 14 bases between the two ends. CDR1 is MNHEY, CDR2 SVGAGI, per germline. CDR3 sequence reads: CASSYVGAGLAKNIQYF. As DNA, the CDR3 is TGTGCCAGCAGTTACGTCGGTGCAGGACTAGCCAAAAACATTCAGTACTTC.

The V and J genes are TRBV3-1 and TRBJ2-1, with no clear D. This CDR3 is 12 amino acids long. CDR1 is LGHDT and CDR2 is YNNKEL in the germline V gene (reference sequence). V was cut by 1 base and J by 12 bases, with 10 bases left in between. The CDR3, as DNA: TGTGCCAGCAGCCAAGCCAAAAAGGCGCAGTTCTTC. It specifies CASSQAKKAQFF.

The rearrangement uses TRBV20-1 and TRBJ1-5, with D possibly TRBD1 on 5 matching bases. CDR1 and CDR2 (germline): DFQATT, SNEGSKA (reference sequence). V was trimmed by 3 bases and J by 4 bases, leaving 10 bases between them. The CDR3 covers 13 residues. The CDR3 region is CSARTAGNQPQHF. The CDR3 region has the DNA TGCAGTGCTAGGACAGCGGGGAATCAGCCCCAGCATTTT.

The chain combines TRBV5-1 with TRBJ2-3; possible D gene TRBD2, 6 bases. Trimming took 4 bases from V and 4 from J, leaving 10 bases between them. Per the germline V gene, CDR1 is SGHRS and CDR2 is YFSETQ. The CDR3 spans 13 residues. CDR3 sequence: CASSGGTADTQYF. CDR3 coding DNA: TGCGCCAGCAGCGGCGGGACGGCAGATACGCAGTATTTT. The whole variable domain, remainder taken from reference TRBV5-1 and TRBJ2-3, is KAGVTQTPRYLIKTRGQQVTLSCSPISGHRSVSWYQQTPGQGLQFLFEYFSETQRNKGNFPGRFSGRQFSNSRSEMNVSTLELGDSALYLCASSGGTADTQYFGPGTRLTVL.

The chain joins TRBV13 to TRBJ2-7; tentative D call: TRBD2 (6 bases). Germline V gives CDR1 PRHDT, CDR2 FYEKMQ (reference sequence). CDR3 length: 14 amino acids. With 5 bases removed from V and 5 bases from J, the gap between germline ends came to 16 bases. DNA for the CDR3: TGTGCCAGCAGCCGACGGGACGGGGGAAACGAGCAGTACTTC. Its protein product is CASSRRDGGNEQYF.

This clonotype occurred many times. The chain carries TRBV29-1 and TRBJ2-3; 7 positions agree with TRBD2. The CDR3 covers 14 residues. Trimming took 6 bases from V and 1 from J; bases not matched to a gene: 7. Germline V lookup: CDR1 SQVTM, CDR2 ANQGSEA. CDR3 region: CSVGLGGGTDTQYF. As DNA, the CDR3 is TGCAGCGTAGGACTAGGAGGGGGCACAGATACGCAGTATTTT.

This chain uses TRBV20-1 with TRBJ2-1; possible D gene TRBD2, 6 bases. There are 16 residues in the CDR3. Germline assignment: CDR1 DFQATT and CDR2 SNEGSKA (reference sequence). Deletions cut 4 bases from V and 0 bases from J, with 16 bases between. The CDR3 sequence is CSATGTPTTSYNEQFF. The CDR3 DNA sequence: TGCAGTGCTACTGGGACTCCGACCACCTCCTACAATGAGCAGTTCTTC.

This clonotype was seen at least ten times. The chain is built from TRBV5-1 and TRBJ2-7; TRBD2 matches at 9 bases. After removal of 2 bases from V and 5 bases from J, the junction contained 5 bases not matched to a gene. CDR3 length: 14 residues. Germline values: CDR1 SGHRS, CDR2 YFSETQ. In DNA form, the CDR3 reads TGCGCCAGCAGCTTTAGTAGCGGGAGTGACGAGCAGTACTTC. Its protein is CASSFSSGSDEQYF.

CDR3 nucleotides: TGTGCCAGCAGCCAAGCCAAATCCGGGACACCATACAATGAGCAGTTCTTC. It yields the protein CASSQAKSGTPYNEQFF. The chain carries TRBV3-1 and TRBJ2-1; the D gene is possibly TRBD1 (6 bases). CDR1 and CDR2 from the germline V gene are LGHDT and YNNKEL (reference sequence). V was trimmed by 1 base and J by 4 bases, leaving 17 bases between them. The CDR3 has 17 amino acids.

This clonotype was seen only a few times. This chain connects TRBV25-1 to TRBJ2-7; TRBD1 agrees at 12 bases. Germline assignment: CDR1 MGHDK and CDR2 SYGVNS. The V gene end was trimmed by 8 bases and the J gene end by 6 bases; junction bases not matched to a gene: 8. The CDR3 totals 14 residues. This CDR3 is CASGPGQGAGEQYF. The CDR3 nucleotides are TGTGCCAGCGGCCCGGGACAGGGGGCAGGCGAGCAGTACTTC.

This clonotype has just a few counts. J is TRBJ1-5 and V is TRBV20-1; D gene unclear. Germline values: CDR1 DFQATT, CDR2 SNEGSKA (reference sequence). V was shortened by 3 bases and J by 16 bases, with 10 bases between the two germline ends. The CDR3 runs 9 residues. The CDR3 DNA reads TGCAGTGCTAGTCAACTCGGCCATTTT. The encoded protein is CSASQLGHF.

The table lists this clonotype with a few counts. CDR3 nucleotide sequence: TGCAGTGCTGACAAAGCGGGAGTTGGCGATACGCAGTATTTT. Its protein is CSADKAGVGDTQYF. This chain uses TRBV20-1 with TRBJ2-3; 8 nucleotides line up with TRBD2. V was pared by 5 bases and J by 6 bases, with 10 bases of the junction left unmatched. The CDR3 length is 14 residues. Looked up from germline, CDR1 is DFQATT and CDR2 is SNEGSKA (reference sequence).

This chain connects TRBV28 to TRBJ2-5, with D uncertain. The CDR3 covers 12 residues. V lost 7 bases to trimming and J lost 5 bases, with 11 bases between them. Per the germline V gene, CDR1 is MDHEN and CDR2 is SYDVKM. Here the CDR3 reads CASNLSWETQYF. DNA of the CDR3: TGTGCCAGCAACCTCTCATGGGAGACCCAGTACTTC.

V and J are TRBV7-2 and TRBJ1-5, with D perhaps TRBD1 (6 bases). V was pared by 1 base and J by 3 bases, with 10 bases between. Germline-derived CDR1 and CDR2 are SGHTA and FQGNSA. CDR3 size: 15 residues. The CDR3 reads CASSLVRGPNQPQHF. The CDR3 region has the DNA TGTGCCAGCAGCTTAGTGCGGGGGCCCAATCAGCCCCAGCATTTT.

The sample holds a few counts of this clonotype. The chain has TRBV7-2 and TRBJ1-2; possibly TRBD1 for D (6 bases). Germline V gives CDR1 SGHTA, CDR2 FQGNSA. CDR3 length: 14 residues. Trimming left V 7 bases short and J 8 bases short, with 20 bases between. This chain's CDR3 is CASNPHPNRAGYTF. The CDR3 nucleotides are TGTGCCAGCAACCCTCACCCTAACAGGGCAGGCTACACCTTC.

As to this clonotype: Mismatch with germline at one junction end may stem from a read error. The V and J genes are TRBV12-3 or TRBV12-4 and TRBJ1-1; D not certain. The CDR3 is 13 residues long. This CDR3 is CTSRSPGRTEAFF. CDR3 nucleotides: TGTACCAGCAGATCCCCCGGTCGCACTGAAGCTTTCTTT.

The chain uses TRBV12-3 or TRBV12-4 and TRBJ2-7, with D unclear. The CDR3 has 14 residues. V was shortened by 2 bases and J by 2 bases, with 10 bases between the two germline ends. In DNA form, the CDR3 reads TGTGCCAGCAGTTTAACGACACTAACCTACGAGCAGTACTTC. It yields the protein CASSLTTLTYEQYF.

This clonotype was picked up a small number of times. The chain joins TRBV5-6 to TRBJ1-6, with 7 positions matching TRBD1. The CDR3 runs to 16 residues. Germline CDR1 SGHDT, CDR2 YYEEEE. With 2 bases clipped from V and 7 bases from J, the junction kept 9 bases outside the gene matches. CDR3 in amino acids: CASSFGTGVINSPLHF. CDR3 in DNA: TGTGCCAGCAGCTTCGGAACAGGGGTAATCAATTCACCCCTCCACTTT.